This record covers a single T cell receptor beta chain. Its antigen is not known. Mismatch with germline at one junction end may stem from a read error. The source of the sample is a study of cytomegalovirus exposure and HLA in healthy donors. The PCR used 60 Vbeta and 13 Jbeta primers. Here immunoSEQ multiplex PCR was the method, and the copy in TCRdb shows in-frame clones only, minus some. The sample consists of 200,000 to 250,000 clones, roughly 90% of them appearing once. Germline V gene sequence: CDR1 MNHEY, CDR2 SMNVEV (reference sequence). This CDR3 is 15 amino acids long. General observations from the study: Rare TCR sequences predominated, though certain public TCRs were found in many donors. Later examination showed HLA-associated TCR beta chains had greater clonal expansion than equally common others. Researchers reported in a later analysis that a missense DCLRE1C variant was tied to TCR beta V- and J-gene trimming. The productive fraction for most TCR beta V segments was about 87% or about 30% in an earlier analysis.

The chain is built from TRBV27 and TRBJ2-2, with TRBD2 identical over 12 bases. The origin of this receptor is a woman aged 18-35 years in good health and CMV-seronegative. The sequencing input was PBMCs. The CDR3 nucleotides are TGTGCCGGCAGACTAGCGGGAGCGCTCACCGGGGAGCTGTTTTTT. Protein: CAGRLAGALTGELFF.